Listed here are 19 T cell receptor beta chains from one sample, sequenced in a study of shared clonotypes between healthy human individuals. Assay used: immunoSEQ multiplex PCR; TCRdb lists only in-frame clones, some missing. The sample includes some 2,100,000 clones, 90% to 95% of them seen just once. Only CD45RO-negative cells positively selected for CCR7 counted as naive CD8 cells, so terminally differentiated effector memory CD45RA+ cells were excluded. The material sequenced was naive CD8+ T cells from PBMCs. The receptor set was obtained from a man aged 18 to 29 in good health. Some clones in this sample may be carry-over from other donors' samples.

V usage is TRBV5-1 and J usage is TRBJ2-3; a possible D gene is TRBD1 (6 bases). V gave up 5 bases and J gave up 6 bases, with 10 bases separating them. Germline CDR1 is SGHRS and CDR2 is YFSETQ. The CDR3 extends over 12 amino acids. The CDR3 DNA sequence: TGCGCCAGCAGGCAGACAGGCGATACGCAGTATTTT. Translating it yields CASRQTGDTQYF.

The chain's CDR3 is CASSSGTTAYEQYF. The CDR3 nucleotides are TGTGCCAGCAGCTCCGGGACTACCGCCTACGAGCAGTACTTC. The chain links TRBV9 to TRBJ2-7, with 7 bases fitting TRBD2. Looked up from germline, CDR1 is SGDLS and CDR2 is YYNGEE. Trimming at V came to 4 bases and at J to 2 bases, leaving 6 bases not matched to a gene. The CDR3 length is 14 residues.

The chain has TRBV28 and TRBJ1-1; D unclear. V gave up 1 base and J gave up 3 bases, with 6 bases separating them. The V gene's germline CDR1 is MDHEN and CDR2 SYDVKM. The CDR3 is made up of 13 amino acids. The CDR3: CASSLLMHTEAFF. The CDR3 DNA reads TGTGCCAGCAGTTTATTAATGCACACTGAAGCTTTCTTT. Combining the CDR3 with reference TRBV28 and TRBJ1-1 gives the whole variable domain DVKVTQSSRYLVKRTGEKVFLECVQDMDHENMFWYRQDPGLGLRLIYFSYDVKMKEKGDIPEGYSVSREKKERFSLILESASTNQTSMYLCASSLLMHTEAFFGQGTRLTVV.

The rearrangement links TRBV9 to TRBJ1-4; D uncertain. V was trimmed by 4 bases and J by 0 bases, leaving 10 bases between them. The CDR3 totals 15 residues. CDR1 is SGDLS, CDR2 YYNGEE, per germline. The CDR3 loop is CASSLTSATNEKLFF. The CDR3 nucleotides read TGTGCCAGCAGCCTGACCTCCGCAACTAATGAAAAACTGTTTTTT.

This chain uses TRBV11-2 with TRBJ2-7; tentative D call: TRBD2 (6 bases). The V end lost 1 base, the J end lost 4 bases, and 23 bases lay between the germline ends. Germline V gene data show CDR1 as SGHAT and CDR2 as FQNNGV. The CDR3 runs 18 residues. The CDR3 protein is CASSLGPSWGSGIYEQYF. DNA of the CDR3: TGTGCCAGCAGCTTAGGCCCCTCGTGGGGTAGCGGCATATACGAGCAGTACTTC.

This clone was seen only once. The same CDR3 is also encoded by other DNA sequences in this sample. The CDR3 here is CASSVARQDYEQYF. The CDR3, as DNA: TGTGCCAGCAGCGTAGCGAGACAGGACTACGAGCAGTACTTC. The rearrangement uses TRBV9 and TRBJ2-7; tentative D call: TRBD1 (6 bases). This CDR3 is built from 14 residues. Germline V lookup: CDR1 SGDLS, CDR2 YYNGEE. V was shortened by 0 bases and J by 3 bases, with 10 bases between the two germline ends.

The table lists this clone with a count of one. This chain links TRBV7-2 with TRBJ2-1, with 9 bases lining up with TRBD2. Unmatched junction bases numbered 11, after V lost 6 bases and J lost 8 bases. Germline CDR1 is SGHTA and CDR2 is FQGNSA. The CDR3 loop spans 15 amino acids. As DNA, the CDR3 is TGTGCCAGCAGTGCATCCCGGACTAGCGCGGATGAGCAGTTCTTC. This translates into CASSASRTSADEQFF.

This clone was picked up one time. The sample carries other DNA sequences with the same CDR3. The chain uses TRBV27 and TRBJ1-1; maybe TRBD1 (5 bases). This CDR3 is built from 14 residues. The germline V gene encodes CDR1 MNHEY and CDR2 SMNVEV (reference sequence). V dropped 2 bases and J dropped 4 bases, with 11 bases sitting between them. CDR3 in amino acids: CASSLQGIGTEAFF. The DNA of the CDR3 is TGTGCCAGCAGTTTACAGGGAATCGGCACTGAAGCTTTCTTT.

CDR3 sequence: CASSSAAHRPYEQYF. In nucleotides, the CDR3 is TGTGCCAGCAGCTCCGCGGCCCATAGACCCTACGAGCAGTACTTC. J is TRBJ2-7 and V is TRBV27; unclear D gene. CDR3 length equals 15 residues. The germline V and J ends were trimmed by 6 bases and 2 bases, with 17 bases remaining between them. Looked up from germline, CDR1 is MNHEY and CDR2 is SMNVEV (reference sequence).

The V gene is TRBV30, the J gene TRBJ1-4; 7 nucleotides align to TRBD1. The CDR3 consists of 14 residues. Germline assignment: CDR1 GTSNPN and CDR2 SVGIG (reference sequence). V shed 5 bases, J shed 6 bases, and the junction held 9 bases outside the gene matches. The CDR3 loop is CAWGTGAGDEKLFF. The CDR3 DNA is TGTGCCTGGGGAACAGGGGCAGGGGATGAAAAACTGTTTTTT.

This chain uses TRBV28 with TRBJ1-1; weak D call: TRBD1 (6 bases). This CDR3 contains 15 residues. The germline V gene has CDR1 MDHEN and CDR2 SYDVKM. The germline V and J ends were trimmed by 3 bases and 0 bases, with 11 bases remaining between them. CDR3 bases: TGTGCCAGCAGTTTCAGGGGCGATCTGAACACTGAAGCTTTCTTT. This translates into CASSFRGDLNTEAFF.

This clone was seen once. The rearrangement uses TRBV9 and TRBJ2-7, with D perhaps matching TRBD2 (5 bases). Germline CDR1 SGDLS, CDR2 YYNGEE. This CDR3 is built from 14 residues. Between the trimmed V and J ends, which lost 0 bases and 2 bases, there was a span of 9 bases. The CDR3 sequence: CASSVGGWAYEQYF. The CDR3 DNA follows: TGTGCCAGCAGCGTAGGAGGGTGGGCCTACGAGCAGTACTTC.

As concerns this clone: Other DNA sequences within the sample encode an identical CDR3. The CDR3 loop reads CASSLVGAHYEQYF. CDR3 DNA: TGTGCCAGCAGCTTAGTCGGGGCGCACTACGAGCAGTACTTC. The V and J genes are TRBV7-9 and TRBJ2-7; D assignment may be TRBD1 or TRBD2 (5 bases each). V shed 1 base and J shed 3 bases, with 10 bases lying between them. Germline CDR1 reads SEHNR; CDR2 reads FQNEAQ (reference sequence). The CDR3 spans 14 residues.

The chain carries TRBV14 and TRBJ2-3, with D perhaps matching TRBD1 or TRBD2 (5 bases each). The CDR3 is made up of 17 amino acids. Germline assignment: CDR1 SGHDN and CDR2 FVKESK. The germline V and J ends were trimmed by 0 bases and 4 bases, with 17 bases remaining between them. The CDR3 here is CASSQDLLGPRADTQYF. DNA of the CDR3: TGTGCCAGCAGCCAAGATCTATTGGGACCGAGGGCAGATACGCAGTATTTT.

CDR3 nucleotide sequence: TGTGCCAGTGAGACAGGGCATGACACTGAAGCTTTCTTT. Translated: CASETGHDTEAFF. The rearrangement joins TRBV2 to TRBJ1-1, with TRBD1 matching 7 bases. J gave up 3 bases and V 9 bases, and 7 bases lay outside the gene matches. This CDR3 is 13 amino acids long. The germline CDR1 and CDR2 sequences are SNHLY and FYNNEI.

The genes are TRBV29-1 and TRBJ2-7, with D unresolved. With 0 bases removed from V and 7 bases from J, the gap between germline ends came to 19 bases. The CDR3 consists of 15 residues. Germline lookup yields CDR1 SQVTM and CDR2 ANQGSEA. As DNA, the CDR3 is TGCAGCGTTGAAGATCGGGCCAGGATCCAATGGGAGCAGTACTTC. Protein product: CSVEDRARIQWEQYF.

In its sample, this clone was seen a few times. V usage is TRBV10-2 and J usage is TRBJ1-1, with D unresolved. The V end was cut by 7 bases, the J end by 8 bases, with 11 bases between. Germline values: CDR1 WSHSY, CDR2 SAAADI. The CDR3 contains 11 residues. CDR3 nucleotide sequence: TGCGCCAGCACCTCGCCCAGAGAAGCTTTCTTT. It codes for CASTSPREAFF.

This clone was counted once. The chain carries TRBV7-8 and TRBJ1-4, with D uncertain. The ends were cut back, 8 bases at V and 8 bases at J, with 18 bases in the middle. CDR3 length: 14 residues. The germline V gene encodes CDR1 SGHVS and CDR2 FQNEAQ. CDR3 region: CASSYRGSREKLFF. The CDR3 nucleotides are TGTGCCAGCTCTTACCGGGGTAGCCGGGAAAAACTGTTTTTT.

The V gene is TRBV19, the J gene TRBJ1-2; D gene uncertain. The CDR3 runs 13 residues. Looked up from germline, CDR1 is LNHDA and CDR2 is SQIVND (reference sequence). The V gene lost 4 bases and the J gene lost 7 bases, with 13 bases spanning the gap. CDR3 loop: CASSREQMGGYTF. As DNA, the CDR3 is TGTGCCAGTAGTAGGGAACAGATGGGTGGCTACACCTTC.